This entry is about one T cell receptor beta chain. Only in-frame clones appear in the TCRdb table, and some are missing; sequencing was by immunoSEQ multiplex PCR. The table shows some 250,000 clones, with more than 70% occurring only once. The data belong to a study of blood T cell repertoires in COVID-19. V shed 5 bases and J 9 bases; nucleotides not matched to a gene: 15. In germline, CDR1 is SGHTA, CDR2 FQGTGA. The CDR3 spans 16 residues. Input material: peripheral blood. The clonotype originates from a woman aged 40 to 50 who had recovered from COVID-19. The rearrangement uses TRBV7-3 and TRBJ2-1; 8 bases line up with TRBD2. The CDR3 reads CASSPVGGGLVGEQFF. CDR3 sequence (DNA): TGTGCCAGCAGCCCCGTCGGGGGGGGACTAGTCGGTGAGCAGTTCTTC.